This TCR beta chain was obtained from a study of Ad26.COV2.S vaccination and SARS-CoV-2 variants. About the research overall: Donor had been placed in the Ad26.COV2.S arm of the COV1001 trial.

Sequenced by immunoSEQ multiplex PCR; TCRdb stores in-frame clones only, minus some. The sample includes fewer than 400,000 clones, 80% to 90% of them seen just once. Treatment specified: about 20 received Ad26.COV2.S at low or high dose, single or two shots; 5 received placebo; per-sample allocation not given. At day 63 after the first vaccine or placebo injection, samples were drawn. Germline V gives CDR1 SGHDN, CDR2 FVKESK. The CDR3 has 16 residues. V gave up 5 bases and J gave up 0 bases, with 16 bases separating them. The table lists this clone with a count of one. This chain connects TRBV14 to TRBJ1-1; D gene uncertain. The specimen was peripheral blood, collected in a trial of Ad26.COV2.S vaccine versus placebo. The source of this sequence is a person between 18 and 60 years old who received the Ad26.COV2.S COVID-19 vaccine or a placebo. The CDR3 reads CASSTRTTIMNTEAFF. The DNA for the CDR3 is TGTGCCAGCAGCACGCGGACCACTATAATGAACACTGAAGCTTTCTTT. The whole variable domain, filled in from reference TRBV14 and TRBJ1-1, reads EAGVTQFPSHSVIEKGQTVTLRCDPISGHDNLYWYRRVMGKEIKFLLHFVKESKQDESGMPNNRFLAERTGGTYSTLKVQPAELEDSGVYFCASSTRTTIMNTEAFFGQGTRLTVV.